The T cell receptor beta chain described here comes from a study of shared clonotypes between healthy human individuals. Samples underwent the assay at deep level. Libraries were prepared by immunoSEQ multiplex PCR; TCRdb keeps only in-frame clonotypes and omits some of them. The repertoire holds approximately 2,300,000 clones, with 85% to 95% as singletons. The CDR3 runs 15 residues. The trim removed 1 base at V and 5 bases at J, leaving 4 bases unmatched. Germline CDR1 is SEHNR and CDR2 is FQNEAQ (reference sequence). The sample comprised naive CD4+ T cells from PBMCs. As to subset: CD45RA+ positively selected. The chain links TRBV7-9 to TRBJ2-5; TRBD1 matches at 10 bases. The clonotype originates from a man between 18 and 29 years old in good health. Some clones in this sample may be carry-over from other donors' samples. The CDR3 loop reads CASSLGTGGIETQYF. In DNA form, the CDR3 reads TGTGCCAGCAGCTTAGGGACAGGGGGAATTGAGACCCAGTACTTC.